A selection of T cell receptor beta chains follows, all from one sample in a study of cytomegalovirus exposure and HLA in healthy donors. Here immunoSEQ multiplex PCR was the method, and the copy in TCRdb shows in-frame clones only, minus some. Found here are roughly 190,000 clones, around 79% of them singletons; the top ten hold roughly 1.5%. The sequenced material came from PBMCs. These receptors originate from a woman between 18 and 30 years old in good health and CMV-seronegative. Both conserved end residues are trimmed from each CDR3. Only some rows state a clone size, as once, few, many or a class for expanded clones.

size: NA
V: TRBV7-3
CDR3: ASSSTGAIGETQY

size: NA
V: TRBV12-2
CDR3: ASRLSLLAGTGELF

size: NA
V: TRBV28
CDR3: ASSFARGTYEQY

size: NA
V: TRBV11-2
CDR3: ASSFERSGANVLT

size: NA
V: TRBV4-2
CDR3: ASSQDLAGGGTQY

size: NA
V: TRBV27
CDR3: ASSLGQGRYEQF

size: NA
V: TRBV11-3
CDR3: ASSLDPGDNEQF

size: once
V: TRBV11-2
CDR3: ASSIQGRELF

size: NA
V: TRBV9
CDR3: ASSASLGQGNYGYT

size: NA
V: TRBV15
CDR3: ATSRHGTARSYNSPLH

size: NA
V: TRBV15
CDR3: ALGGPGNTIY

size: NA
V: TRBV7-9
CDR3: ASSLGDSPLH

size: NA
V: TRBV29-1
CDR3: SVEGGLDEQF

size: NA
V: TRBV14
CDR3: ASSQTGTGVSGANVLT

size: once
V: TRBV28
CDR3: ASSSYYNEQF

size: NA
V: TRBV7-6
CDR3: ASRKQGATGELF

size: NA
V: TRBV28
CDR3: ASTQQGLITEAF

size: many
V: TRBV2
CDR3: ASSALQGMNTEAF

size: NA
V: TRBV10-3
CDR3: AISGVTVEESYGYT

size: NA
V: TRBV4-2
CDR3: ASSQQPGILEQY

size: NA
V: TRBV7-8
CDR3: ASSPTGPGTEAF

size: NA
V: TRBV19
CDR3: ASSMLPEGYEQY

size: NA
V: TRBV6-5
CDR3: ASSRLGGLDTQY

size: NA
V: TRBV27
CDR3: ASSLLGGQANYGYT

size: NA
V: TRBV11-2
CDR3: ASTLTGEGNSPLH

size: NA
V: TRBV5-4
CDR3: ASSPRLAGVTDTQY

size: NA
V: TRBV19
CDR3: AAGLAGGFNEQF

size: few
V: TRBV4-1
CDR3: ASSQGKQTGNTIY

size: NA
V: TRBV4-2
CDR3: ASVLEAGGPAEQF

size: NA
V: TRBV19
CDR3: ASYREGYT

size: few
V: TRBV5-1
CDR3: ASSLENRGQGDLWTSGRKREQF

size: few
V: TRBV29-1
CDR3: SVVAGNYGYT

size: NA
V: TRBV11-2
CDR3: ASSLGLETQY

size: few
V: TRBV2
CDR3: ASSERQVLETQY

size: NA
V: TRBV7-9
CDR3: ASRSRPGQGPTHTEAF

size: NA
V: TRBV2
CDR3: ASSEQGALAGELF

size: NA
V: TRBV4-3
CDR3: ASSQDGTGYGYT

size: NA
V: TRBV28
CDR3: ASSSIQGDGNQPQH

size: NA
V: TRBV18
CDR3: ASSPAGGVTEAF

size: once
V: TRBV2
CDR3: ASGTGSYEQY

size: once
V: TRBV5-1
CDR3: ASSLAGTNTEAF

size: NA
V: TRBV9
CDR3: ASSVGQGKETQY